The 6 T cell receptor beta chains below were found in one sample sequenced in a study of early T cells in non-severe SARS-CoV-2 infection (dated by TCRdb to 2020 to 2023). The library was prepared using 5' RACE. The instrument given in TCRdb is NextSeq 500. The public sequencing data were trimmed at Q25 with fastp and processed into clonotypes with MiXCR by TCRdb, which kept only in-frame beta chains. Here each entry gathers all rows of one CDR3 protein and keeps the most common genes and DNA. This sample lists about 72,000 distinct CDR3 sequences; over 9.5% were detected once. The top ten hold 6.5% to 8.5% of the sample. Sequenced here: whole blood, sampled at baseline. All receptors come from an adult who was a healthcare worker with PCR-confirmed SARS-CoV-2 infection or an uninfected control (not recorded which).

The J gene is TRBJ2-7, the V gene TRBV7-9; D is possibly TRBD2 (7 bases). The germline V gene has CDR1 SEHNR and CDR2 FQNEAQ (reference sequence). The germline V and J ends were trimmed by 0 bases and 0 bases, with 15 bases remaining between them. The CDR3 runs to 17 residues. CDR3 DNA: TGTGCCAGCAGCTTAGCGGGGGGGCTTACCGCCTCCTACGAGCAGTACTTC. It encodes CASSLAGGLTASYEQYF. The complete variable domain, with remaining parts taken from reference TRBV7-9 and TRBJ2-7, reads DTGVSQNPRHKITKRGQNVTFRCDPISEHNRLYWYRQTLGQGPEFLTYFQNEAQLEKSRLLSDRFSAERPKGSFSTLEIQRTEQGDSAMYLCASSLAGGLTASYEQYFGPGTRLTVT.

The sample holds many counts of this clonotype. CDR3 amino acids: CSAYPGYNSPLHF. The DNA of the CDR3 is TGCAGTGCTTATCCAGGCTATAATTCACCCCTCCACTTT. The rearrangement links TRBV20-1 to TRBJ1-6; D not resolved. Germline CDR1 and CDR2: DFQATT and SNEGSKA (reference sequence). CDR3 length equals 13 residues. V was cut by 5 bases and J by 3 bases, with 8 bases left in between.

This clonotype was counted between two and nine times. The chain links TRBV18 to TRBJ1-3; tentatively, D is TRBD1 (5 bases). Germline V gives CDR1 KGHSH, CDR2 LQKENI. Between the trimmed V and J ends, which lost 10 bases and 0 bases, there was a span of 13 bases. The CDR3 extends over 14 amino acids. The CDR3 coding sequence is TGTGCCACCTTACAGACAGACTCTGGAAACACCATATATTTT. Protein sequence: CATLQTDSGNTIYF.

The chain recombines TRBV6-1 with TRBJ2-1, with 11 bases fitting TRBD1. Germline V CDR1 and CDR2: MNHNS, SASEGT. V trimming: 6 bases; J trimming: 6 bases; junction bases outside the gene matches: 10. The CDR3 runs 16 residues. Here the CDR3 DNA reads TGTGCCAGCAGCCAAAGAACCGGGACAGGGGGCAATGAGCAGTTCTTC. Translating it yields CASSQRTGTGGNEQFF.

The chain is built from TRBV7-6 and TRBJ2-7; D is ambiguous. CDR1 SGHVS and CDR2 FNYEAQ come from the germline V gene. This CDR3 has 13 residues. The V end was cut by 4 bases, the J end by 5 bases, with 12 bases between. CDR3 protein: CASSSVGSHEQYF. For the CDR3, the DNA is TGTGCCAGCAGCTCTGTTGGTTCCCACGAGCAGTACTTC.

This clonotype appeared many times. The rearrangement links TRBV7-9 to TRBJ2-3; the D is unclear. CDR1 SEHNR and CDR2 FQNEAQ come from the germline V gene (reference sequence). This CDR3 has 13 residues. V was trimmed by 7 bases and J by 3 bases, leaving 11 bases between them. The chain's CDR3 is CASNTPLTDTQYF. CDR3 DNA: TGTGCCAGCAACACGCCACTAACAGATACGCAGTATTTT.